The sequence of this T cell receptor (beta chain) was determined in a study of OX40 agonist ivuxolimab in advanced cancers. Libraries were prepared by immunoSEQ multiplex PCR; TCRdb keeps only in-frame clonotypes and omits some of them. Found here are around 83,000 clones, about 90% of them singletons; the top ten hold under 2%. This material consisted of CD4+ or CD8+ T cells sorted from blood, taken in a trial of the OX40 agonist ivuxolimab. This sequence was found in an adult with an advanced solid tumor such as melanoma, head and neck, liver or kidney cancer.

The CDR3 protein is CASSETSGRGYNEQFF. CDR3 bases: TGTGCCAGCAGTGAGACTAGCGGGAGGGGTTACAATGAGCAGTTCTTC. The gene calls are TRBV2 and TRBJ2-1; 14 bases line up with TRBD2. CDR1 is SNHLY and CDR2 is FYNNEI in the germline V gene. V shed 3 bases and J 4 bases; nucleotides not matched to a gene: 2. The CDR3 consists of 16 residues.